This TCR beta chain was identified during a study of shared clonotypes between healthy human individuals. The CDR3 runs to 14 residues. The germline V gene encodes CDR1 MNHEY and CDR2 SMNVEV (reference sequence). Trimming took 5 bases from V and 4 from J, leaving 11 bases between them. Sequenced by immunoSEQ multiplex PCR; TCRdb stores in-frame clones only, minus some. The sample has 550,000 to 700,000 clones, about 80% seen once. The sample comprised memory CD4+ T cells sorted from blood. Subset indicated: CD45RA-negative fraction. The clonotype originates from a woman aged 25 to 39 in good health. The chain is built from TRBV27 and TRBJ2-2, with D possibly TRBD1 on 6 matching bases. The CDR3 reads CASSPYRATGELFF. CDR3 in DNA: TGTGCCAGCAGTCCTTACAGGGCCACCGGGGAGCTGTTTTTT.